This entry lists 6 T cell receptor beta chains sequenced from one sample in a study of beta chain features in type 1 diabetes. What was sequenced were expressed TCRB transcripts, since all of the isolated RNA had been reverse transcribed. The repertoire was sequenced with immunoSEQ multiplex PCR; TCRdb's copy has only in-frame clones and lacks some. The table includes roughly 450,000 clones, approximately 14% detected once. Sequencing input: naive CD4+ T cells from blood. The receptors derive from a man aged 25-45 years in good health.

The CDR3 is CASSPRTGPTDTQYF. In DNA, the CDR3 is TGTGCCAGCAGCCCACGGACAGGGCCGACAGATACGCAGTATTTT. V and J are TRBV9 and TRBJ2-3, with TRBD1 matching 8 bases. The J segment lost 3 bases and the V segment lost 4 bases, leaving 7 bases of the junction unmatched. Germline values: CDR1 SGDLS, CDR2 YYNGEE. The CDR3 has 15 residues.

This clone has more than one count but fewer than ten. V and J are TRBV18 and TRBJ2-7, with D hard to call. Between the trimmed V and J ends, which lost 6 bases and 2 bases, there was a span of 11 bases. There are 13 residues in the CDR3. Germline CDR1 is KGHSH and CDR2 is LQKENI. The CDR3 is CASSGPRPYEQYV. Here the CDR3 DNA reads TGTGCCAGCTCGGGCCCCCGTCCCTACGAGCAGTACGTC.

The table lists this clone with a few counts. The chain uses TRBV29-1 and TRBJ2-5; D not resolved. Trimming removed 7 bases from V and 4 bases from J, with 16 bases in between. The CDR3 extends over 13 amino acids. Germline V lookup: CDR1 SQVTM, CDR2 ANQGSEA. The CDR3 bases are TGCAGCGCCACTACTGGTAATGGAGAGACCCAGTACTTC. It translates to CSATTGNGETQYF.

In its sample, this clone was seen a few times. V is TRBV15 and J is TRBJ2-2, with 8 positions matching TRBD2. The junction had 9 bases not matched to a gene; V was cut back by 0 bases and J by 6 bases. Germline loops: CDR1 LNHNV, CDR2 YYDKDF (reference sequence). The CDR3 sequence is 17 residues long. Here the CDR3 reads CATSRDLRGASAGELFF. The CDR3 DNA reads as TGTGCCACCAGCAGAGATCTGCGGGGGGCTAGCGCCGGGGAGCTGTTTTTT.

This rearrangement joins TRBV25-1 to TRBJ2-5; perhaps TRBD1 as D (5 bases). The CDR3 length is 17 residues. The V and J ends lost 2 bases and 5 bases respectively, with 21 bases between them. Germline assignment: CDR1 MGHDK and CDR2 SYGVNS. CDR3 protein: CASSEMSSDTWWETQYF. CDR3 coding DNA: TGTGCCAGCAGTGAAATGTCCTCGGACACATGGTGGGAGACCCAGTACTTC.

This clone came up a few times. The rearrangement joins TRBV18 to TRBJ2-3; a possible D gene is TRBD1 (6 bases). CDR1 KGHSH and CDR2 LQKENI come from the germline V gene. V dropped 5 bases and J dropped 4 bases, with 16 bases sitting between them. CDR3 length: 15 residues. The CDR3 DNA reads TGTGCCAGCTCAACGTTACAGGGTGGCGCAGATACGCAGTATTTT. Its translation is CASSTLQGGADTQYF.